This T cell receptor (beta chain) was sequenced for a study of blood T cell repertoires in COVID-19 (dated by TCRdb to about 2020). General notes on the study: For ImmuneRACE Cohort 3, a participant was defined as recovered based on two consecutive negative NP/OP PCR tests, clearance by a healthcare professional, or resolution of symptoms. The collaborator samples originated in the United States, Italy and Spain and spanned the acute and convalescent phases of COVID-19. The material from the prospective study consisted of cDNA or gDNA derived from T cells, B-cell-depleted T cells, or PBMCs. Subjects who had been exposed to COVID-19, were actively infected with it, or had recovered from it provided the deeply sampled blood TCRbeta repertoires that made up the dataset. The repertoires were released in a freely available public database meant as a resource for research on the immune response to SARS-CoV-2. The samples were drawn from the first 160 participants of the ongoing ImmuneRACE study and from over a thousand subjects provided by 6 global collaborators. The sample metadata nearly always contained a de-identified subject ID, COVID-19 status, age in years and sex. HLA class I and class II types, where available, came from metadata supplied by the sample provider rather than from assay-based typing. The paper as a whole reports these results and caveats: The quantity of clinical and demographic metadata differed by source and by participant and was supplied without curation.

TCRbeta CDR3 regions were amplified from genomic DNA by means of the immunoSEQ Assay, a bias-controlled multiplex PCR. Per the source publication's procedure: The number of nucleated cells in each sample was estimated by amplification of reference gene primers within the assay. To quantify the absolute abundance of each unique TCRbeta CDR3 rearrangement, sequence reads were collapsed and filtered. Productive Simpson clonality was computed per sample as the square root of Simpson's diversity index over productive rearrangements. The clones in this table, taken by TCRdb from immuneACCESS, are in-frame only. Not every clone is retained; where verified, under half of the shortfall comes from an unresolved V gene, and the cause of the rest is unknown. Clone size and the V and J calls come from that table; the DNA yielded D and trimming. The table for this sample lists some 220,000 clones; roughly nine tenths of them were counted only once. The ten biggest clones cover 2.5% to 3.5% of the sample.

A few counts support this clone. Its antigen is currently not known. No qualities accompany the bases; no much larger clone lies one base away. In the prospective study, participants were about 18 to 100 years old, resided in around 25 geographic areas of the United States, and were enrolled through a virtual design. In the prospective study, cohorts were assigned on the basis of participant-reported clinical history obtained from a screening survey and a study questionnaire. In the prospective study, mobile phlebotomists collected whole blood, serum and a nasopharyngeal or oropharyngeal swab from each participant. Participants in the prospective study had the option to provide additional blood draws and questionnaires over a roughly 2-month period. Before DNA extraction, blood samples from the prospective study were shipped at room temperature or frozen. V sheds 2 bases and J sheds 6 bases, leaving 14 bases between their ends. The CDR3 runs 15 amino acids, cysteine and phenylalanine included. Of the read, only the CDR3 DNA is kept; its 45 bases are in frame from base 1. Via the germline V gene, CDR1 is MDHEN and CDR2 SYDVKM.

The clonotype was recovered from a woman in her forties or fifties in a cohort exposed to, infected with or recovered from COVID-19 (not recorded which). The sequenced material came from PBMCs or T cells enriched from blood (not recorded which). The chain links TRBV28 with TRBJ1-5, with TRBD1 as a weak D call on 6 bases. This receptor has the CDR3 CASSLGQGTIQPQHF. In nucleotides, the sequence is TGTGCCAGCAGTTTAGGGCAGGGGACGATTCAGCCCCAGCATTTT.